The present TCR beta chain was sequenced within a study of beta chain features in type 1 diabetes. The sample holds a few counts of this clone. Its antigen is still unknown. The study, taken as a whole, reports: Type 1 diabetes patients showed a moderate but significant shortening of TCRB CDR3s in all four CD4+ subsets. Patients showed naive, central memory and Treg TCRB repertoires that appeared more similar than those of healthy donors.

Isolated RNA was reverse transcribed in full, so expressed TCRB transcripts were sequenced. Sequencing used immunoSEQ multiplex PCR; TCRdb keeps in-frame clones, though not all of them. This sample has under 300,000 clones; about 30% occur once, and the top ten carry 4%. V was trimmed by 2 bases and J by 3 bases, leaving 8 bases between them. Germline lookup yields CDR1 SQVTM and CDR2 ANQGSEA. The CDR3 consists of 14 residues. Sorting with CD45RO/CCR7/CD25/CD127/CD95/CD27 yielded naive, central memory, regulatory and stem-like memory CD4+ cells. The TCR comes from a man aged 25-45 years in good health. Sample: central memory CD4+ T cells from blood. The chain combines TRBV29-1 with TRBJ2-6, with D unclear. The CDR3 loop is CSVERMVGANVLTF. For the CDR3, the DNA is TGCAGCGTTGAAAGGATGGTTGGGGCCAACGTCCTGACTTTC.